The 27 T cell receptor beta chains presented below share a single source sample, sequenced in a study of cytomegalovirus exposure and HLA in healthy donors. 60 Vbeta and 13 Jbeta primers were used in PCR. The assay was immunoSEQ multiplex PCR, and TCRdb's table has in-frame clones only and misses some. The sample yields roughly 190,000 clones, 75% to 90% seen once. Sequenced input: PBMCs. The receptors were gathered from a man aged 25 to 45 in good health and CMV-seronegative.

This chain joins TRBV29-1 and TRBJ1-2; D uncertain. The CDR3 is made up of 14 amino acids. The germline V gene encodes CDR1 SQVTM and CDR2 ANQGSEA. Trimming removed 3 bases at V and 6 bases at J, with 17 bases between. In nucleotides, the CDR3 is TGCAGCGTTGAGTCACGCCCCCGGTCCGATGGCTACACCTTC. Translated, it gives CSVESRPRSDGYTF.

In this sample, this clone turned up once. V gene TRBV10-3 combines with J gene TRBJ2-5; TRBD1 matches 9 bases. Trimming removed 6 bases from V and 5 bases from J; junction bases left unmatched: 7. The CDR3 covers 14 residues. Germline V CDR1 and CDR2: ENHRY, SYGVKD. The CDR3 nucleotides are TGTGCCATCAGACCGGACAGGGGAGACGAGACCCAGTACTTC. Its translation is CAIRPDRGDETQYF.

A remark on this clone: One end of the junction varies from germline; a read error may be responsible. The chain carries TRBV7-2 and TRBJ2-4, with 7 bases aligning to TRBD1. The V gene's germline CDR1 is SGHTA and CDR2 FQGNSA. The CDR3 is 14 residues long. The DNA for the CDR3 is TGTGCCAGCAGCTTCCCGGGACAGAAAAACAGTCAGTACTTC. It yields the protein CASSFPGQKNSQYF.

The rearrangement links TRBV11-2 to TRBJ2-7; D is possibly TRBD2 (7 bases). V lost 4 bases and J 3 bases, leaving 22 bases between the germline ends. The CDR3 extends over 17 amino acids. The germline CDR1 and CDR2 sequences are SGHAT and FQNNGV. The CDR3 sequence is CASSSGGLREMVYEQYF. CDR3 bases: TGTGCCAGCAGCTCGGGGGGCTTGAGGGAGATGGTCTACGAGCAGTACTTC.

This chain joins TRBV28 and TRBJ1-5; perhaps TRBD1 as D (6 bases). V lost 7 bases and J 7 bases, leaving 20 bases between the germline ends. This CDR3 contains 15 residues. The germline V gene encodes CDR1 MDHEN and CDR2 SYDVKM. The CDR3 loop is CASNFVQRGGQPQHF. DNA for the CDR3: TGTGCCAGCAATTTCGTCCAGAGGGGGGGGCAGCCCCAGCATTTT.

The gene calls are TRBV2 and TRBJ1-3; D gene unclear. V was shortened by 3 bases and J by 2 bases, with 11 bases between the two germline ends. Germline lookup yields CDR1 SNHLY and CDR2 FYNNEI. The CDR3 contains 15 residues. Written as DNA, the CDR3 is TGTGCCAGCAGTGATTTTCAGGCTCCTGGAAACACCATATATTTT. The encoded protein is CASSDFQAPGNTIYF.

This rearrangement joins TRBV6-5 to TRBJ2-5; a weak D match, TRBD1 (5 bases). TRBJ2-7 matches the DNA end more closely, so the J call is doubtful. The CDR3 consists of 16 residues. Germline values: CDR1 MNHEY, CDR2 SVGAGI. The CDR3 DNA sequence: TGTGCCAGCAGTTACTCAGACAGCGAGCCCTCCTACGAGCAGTACTTC. Translation gives CASSYSDSEPSYEQYF.

This chain joins TRBV6-6 and TRBJ1-5, with 9 bases fitting TRBD1. J gave up 6 bases and V 9 bases, and 12 bases lay outside the gene matches. CDR3 size: 15 residues. Germline V gives CDR1 MNHNY, CDR2 SVGAGI (reference sequence). The CDR3 spells CASWGDRVVAQPQHF. The CDR3 DNA follows: TGTGCCAGTTGGGGGGACAGGGTGGTGGCTCAGCCCCAGCATTTT.

This sequence joins TRBV5-4 and TRBJ1-5; possible D gene TRBD1, 5 bases. CDR1 is SGHNT and CDR2 is YYREEE in the germline V gene (reference sequence). V was clipped by 3 bases and J by 7 bases, with 14 bases between them. The CDR3 is made up of 14 amino acids. Written as DNA, the CDR3 is TGTGCCAGCAGCTACATGGGCGGGGGGCAGCCCCAGCATTTT. Residues: CASSYMGGGQPQHF.

This chain joins TRBV13 and TRBJ2-1, with 7 nucleotides matching TRBD2. J lost 8 bases, V lost 2 bases, and 18 bases had no gene match. The CDR3 has 18 residues. Germline assignment: CDR1 PRHDT and CDR2 FYEKMQ (reference sequence). CDR3 nucleotide sequence: TGTGCCAGCAGCTTAACTAGCTCTAGCGGACAAATGGGCTATGAGCAGTTCTTC. Translating gives CASSLTSSSGQMGYEQFF. The full variable domain, completed using reference TRBV13 and TRBJ2-1, is AAGVIQSPRHLIKEKRETATLKCYPIPRHDTVYWYQQGPGQDPQFLISFYEKMQSDKGSIPDRFSAQQFSDYHSELNMSSLELGDSALYFCASSLTSSSGQMGYEQFFGPGTRLTVL.

V and J are TRBV30 and TRBJ2-1; D gene unclear. CDR3 length: 13 amino acids. CDR1 is GTSNPN and CDR2 is SVGIG in the germline V gene (reference sequence). V lost 0 bases to trimming and J lost 8 bases, with 11 bases between them. The CDR3 spells CAWSVKAVYEQFF. CDR3 nucleotides: TGTGCCTGGAGTGTAAAGGCGGTATATGAGCAGTTCTTC.

This rearrangement joins TRBV5-1 to TRBJ2-3; D uncertain. V lost 3 bases and J lost 0, with 8 bases in between. Germline loops: CDR1 SGHRS, CDR2 YFSETQ. The CDR3 consists of 14 residues. For the CDR3, the DNA is TGCGCCAGCAGCTCCCTGACTAGCACAGATACGCAGTATTTT. Translating gives CASSSLTSTDTQYF.

The rearrangement links TRBV6-1 to TRBJ2-7; 7 positions agree with TRBD2. CDR3 length equals 17 residues. Germline assignment: CDR1 MNHNS and CDR2 SASEGT. Losses at the gene ends were 0 bases for V and 6 bases for J; bases not matched to a gene: 14. CDR3 in DNA: TGTGCCAGCAGTGAAGCGCTTCGAATAGCGGGCGGACTCGAGCAGTACTTC. Its translation is CASSEALRIAGGLEQYF.

This CDR3 is CASSLPRSIRGSTDTQYF. CDR3 coding DNA: TGTGCCAGCAGTTTACCCCGTTCTATACGGGGGAGTACAGATACGCAGTATTTT. The chain carries TRBV28 and TRBJ2-3; D is possibly TRBD2 (6 bases). V was clipped by 2 bases and J by 3 bases, with 21 bases between them. This CDR3 contains 18 residues. Germline CDR1 is MDHEN and CDR2 is SYDVKM.

This clone was seen once. The CDR3 sequence is CASSRTPNTEAFF. The DNA for the CDR3 is TGCGCCAGCAGCCGGACACCGAACACTGAAGCTTTCTTT. The chain combines TRBV4-1 with TRBJ1-1, with D possibly matching TRBD1 (5 bases). Trimming cost V 4 bases and J 1 base, with 7 bases left between them. CDR1 and CDR2 (germline): MGHRA, YSYEKL. There are 13 residues in the CDR3.

This chain links TRBV9 with TRBJ1-6; 9 positions agree with TRBD1. Trimming removed 4 bases from V and 9 bases from J; junction bases left unmatched: 11. Per germline, CDR1 SGDLS and CDR2 YYNGEE. The CDR3 runs 16 residues. In nucleotides, the CDR3 is TGTGCCAGCAGCCCCCGCCGGGACAGGGTTGGTTCACCCCTCCACTTT. Its translation is CASSPRRDRVGSPLHF.

This clone was observed a few times. The rearrangement joins TRBV6-6 to TRBJ1-5; TRBD1 agrees at 8 bases. The CDR3 loop spans 15 amino acids. Unmatched junction bases numbered 8, after V lost 6 bases and J lost 4 bases. The germline gives CDR1 MNHNY, CDR2 SVGAGI (reference sequence). CDR3 amino acids: CASSRSDRGNQPQHF. CDR3 nucleotide sequence: TGTGCCAGCAGCCGATCCGACAGGGGTAATCAGCCCCAGCATTTT.

The chain carries TRBV10-1 and TRBJ2-3; the match to TRBD2 covers 7 bases. The CDR3 is 14 amino acids. In germline, CDR1 is WNHNN, CDR2 SYGVQD (reference sequence). V was clipped by 0 bases and J by 4 bases; unmatched bases: 1. The CDR3: CASSESSGADTQYF. The CDR3 bases are TGCGCCAGCAGTGAGTCGAGCGGGGCAGATACGCAGTATTTT.

Only a few counts were recorded for this clone. The chain is built from TRBV18 and TRBJ2-7; the D is unclear. V shed 2 bases and J shed 4 bases, with 9 bases lying between them. CDR1 KGHSH and CDR2 LQKENI come from the germline V gene. The CDR3 is 13 residues long. CDR3 residues: CASSPITFYEQYF. Written as DNA, the CDR3 is TGTGCCAGCTCACCAATTACATTTTACGAGCAGTACTTC.

This sequence joins TRBV15 and TRBJ2-1; D is unclear. Germline CDR1 LNHNV, CDR2 YYDKDF (reference sequence). This CDR3 spans 15 amino acids. V was trimmed by 2 bases and J by 1 base, leaving 9 bases between them. CDR3 DNA sequence: TGTGCCACCAGCAGACTAGACTTTTCCTACAATGAGCAGTTCTTC. Translated: CATSRLDFSYNEQFF.

This clone appeared a few times. The chain combines TRBV15 with TRBJ1-1, with 7 bases aligning to TRBD1. Trimming at V came to 4 bases and at J to 4 bases, leaving 12 bases not matched to a gene. This CDR3 region has 16 residues. Germline assignment: CDR1 LNHNV and CDR2 YYDKDF (reference sequence). The CDR3 loop is CATSTRQGWRGTEAFF. CDR3 DNA: TGTGCCACCAGCACCCGACAGGGATGGCGCGGCACTGAAGCTTTCTTT.

This clone showed up just once. The rearrangement joins TRBV11-2 to TRBJ2-5, with TRBD1 identical over 8 bases. The CDR3 has 17 amino acids. In germline, CDR1 is SGHAT, CDR2 FQNNGV. J lost 5 bases, V lost 0 bases, and 11 bases had no gene match. The CDR3 region has the DNA TGTGCCAGCAGCTTAGACCCAACCTACAGGGGGGAGGAGACCCAGTACTTC. Its translation is CASSLDPTYRGEETQYF.

The chain recombines TRBV4-2 with TRBJ1-1; 10 positions agree with TRBD1. The trim removed 4 bases at V and 0 bases at J, leaving 2 bases unmatched. Germline CDR1 and CDR2: LGHNA and YNFKEQ. The CDR3 is made up of 15 amino acids. CDR3 loop: CASSPGQGVNTEAFF. As DNA, the CDR3 is TGTGCCAGCAGCCCAGGACAGGGGGTGAACACTGAAGCTTTCTTT.

This clone was recorded once. The V call is TRBV28, the J call TRBJ2-5, with 8 nucleotides matching TRBD1. Losses at the gene ends were 2 bases for V and 13 bases for J; bases not matched to a gene: 6. CDR3 length: 12 amino acids. Per the germline V gene, CDR1 is MDHEN and CDR2 is SYDVKM. In DNA, the CDR3 is TGTGCCAGCAGTTTAGGGTCCGGACAGGGGTACTTC. This translates into CASSLGSGQGYF. Supplemented by reference TRBV28 and TRBJ2-5, the full variable domain reads DVKVTQSSRYLVKRTGEKVFLECVQDMDHENMFWYRQDPGLGLRLIYFSYDVKMKEKGDIPEGYSVSREKKERFSLILESASTNQTSMYLCASSLGSGQGYFGPGTRLLVL.

The chain couples TRBV28 to TRBJ2-1; D might be TRBD1 (6 bases). This CDR3 contains 16 residues. V was trimmed by 6 bases and J by 11 bases, leaving 26 bases between them. CDR1 and CDR2 from the germline V gene are MDHEN and SYDVKM. The DNA of the CDR3 is TGTGCCAGCAGCAGCTCGTTCTTTGGGACAATGGTCCAGCAGTTCTTC. Protein: CASSSSFFGTMVQQFF.

The rearrangement uses TRBV9 and TRBJ2-7, with 7 positions matching TRBD2. J gave up 7 bases and V 0 bases, and 13 bases lay outside the gene matches. The CDR3 length is 16 residues. The germline V gene encodes CDR1 SGDLS and CDR2 YYNGEE. The CDR3 protein is CASSVGRGDTLAEQYF. The CDR3 DNA reads as TGTGCCAGCAGCGTAGGTCGGGGGGATACCCTCGCGGAGCAGTACTTC.

CDR3 amino acids: CATSRDSGVLNSPLHF. Here the CDR3 DNA reads TGTGCCACCAGCAGAGATTCCGGGGTACTAAATTCACCCCTCCACTTT. The chain carries TRBV15 and TRBJ1-6; D unresolved. Germline-derived CDR1 and CDR2 are LNHNV and YYDKDF (reference sequence). The CDR3 has 16 amino acids. V was pared by 0 bases and J by 7 bases, with 13 bases between.